This T cell receptor (beta chain) is from a study of blood T cell repertoires in COVID-19. At the level of the study: Collection of acute and convalescent COVID-19 samples took place in the United States, Italy and Spain. PBMCs, B-cell-depleted T cells, or T cells were the source of the cDNA or gDNA that made up the material.

Germline V lookup: CDR1 ENHRY, CDR2 SYGVKD. V was cut by 0 bases and J by 0 bases, with 6 bases left in between. The CDR3 runs to 14 residues. In the original processing: Amplification from reference gene primers served as the basis for estimated nucleated cell counts. Clones were read by immunoSEQ multiplex PCR, and TCRdb kept only the in-frame ones, dropping some. V and J calls and clone size are copied from that table; D and trimming were computed from the DNA. The table includes 220,000 or so clones, around 80% detected once. This chain joins TRBV10-3 and TRBJ2-7; no clear D gene. The receptor was derived from a woman aged 55-70 years who had recovered from COVID-19. The sample comprised peripheral blood. The CDR3 bases are TGTGCCATCAGTGAGTCGGCTGACTCCTACGAGCAGTACTTC. It encodes CAISESADSYEQYF.